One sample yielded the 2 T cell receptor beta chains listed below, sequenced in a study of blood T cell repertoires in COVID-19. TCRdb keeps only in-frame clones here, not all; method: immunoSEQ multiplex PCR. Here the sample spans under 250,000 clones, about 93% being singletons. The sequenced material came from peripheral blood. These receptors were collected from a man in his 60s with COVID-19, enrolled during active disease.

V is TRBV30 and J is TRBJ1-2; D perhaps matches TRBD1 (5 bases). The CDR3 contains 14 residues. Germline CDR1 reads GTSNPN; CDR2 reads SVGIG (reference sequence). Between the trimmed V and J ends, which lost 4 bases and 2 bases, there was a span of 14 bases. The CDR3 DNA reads TGTGCCTGGACCCCGGGACTTTCCAACTATGGCTACACCTTC. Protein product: CAWTPGLSNYGYTF.

This chain's CDR3 is CASSPRGEGGRALEAFF. CDR3 nucleotide sequence: TGTGCCAGCTCGCCTAGGGGCGAAGGGGGCAGGGCCCTTGAAGCTTTCTTT. This rearrangement joins TRBV18 to TRBJ1-1, with TRBD1 identical over 7 bases. V gave up 6 bases and J gave up 7 bases; unmatched junction bases: 20. CDR1 is KGHSH, CDR2 LQKENI, per germline. The CDR3 has 17 residues.